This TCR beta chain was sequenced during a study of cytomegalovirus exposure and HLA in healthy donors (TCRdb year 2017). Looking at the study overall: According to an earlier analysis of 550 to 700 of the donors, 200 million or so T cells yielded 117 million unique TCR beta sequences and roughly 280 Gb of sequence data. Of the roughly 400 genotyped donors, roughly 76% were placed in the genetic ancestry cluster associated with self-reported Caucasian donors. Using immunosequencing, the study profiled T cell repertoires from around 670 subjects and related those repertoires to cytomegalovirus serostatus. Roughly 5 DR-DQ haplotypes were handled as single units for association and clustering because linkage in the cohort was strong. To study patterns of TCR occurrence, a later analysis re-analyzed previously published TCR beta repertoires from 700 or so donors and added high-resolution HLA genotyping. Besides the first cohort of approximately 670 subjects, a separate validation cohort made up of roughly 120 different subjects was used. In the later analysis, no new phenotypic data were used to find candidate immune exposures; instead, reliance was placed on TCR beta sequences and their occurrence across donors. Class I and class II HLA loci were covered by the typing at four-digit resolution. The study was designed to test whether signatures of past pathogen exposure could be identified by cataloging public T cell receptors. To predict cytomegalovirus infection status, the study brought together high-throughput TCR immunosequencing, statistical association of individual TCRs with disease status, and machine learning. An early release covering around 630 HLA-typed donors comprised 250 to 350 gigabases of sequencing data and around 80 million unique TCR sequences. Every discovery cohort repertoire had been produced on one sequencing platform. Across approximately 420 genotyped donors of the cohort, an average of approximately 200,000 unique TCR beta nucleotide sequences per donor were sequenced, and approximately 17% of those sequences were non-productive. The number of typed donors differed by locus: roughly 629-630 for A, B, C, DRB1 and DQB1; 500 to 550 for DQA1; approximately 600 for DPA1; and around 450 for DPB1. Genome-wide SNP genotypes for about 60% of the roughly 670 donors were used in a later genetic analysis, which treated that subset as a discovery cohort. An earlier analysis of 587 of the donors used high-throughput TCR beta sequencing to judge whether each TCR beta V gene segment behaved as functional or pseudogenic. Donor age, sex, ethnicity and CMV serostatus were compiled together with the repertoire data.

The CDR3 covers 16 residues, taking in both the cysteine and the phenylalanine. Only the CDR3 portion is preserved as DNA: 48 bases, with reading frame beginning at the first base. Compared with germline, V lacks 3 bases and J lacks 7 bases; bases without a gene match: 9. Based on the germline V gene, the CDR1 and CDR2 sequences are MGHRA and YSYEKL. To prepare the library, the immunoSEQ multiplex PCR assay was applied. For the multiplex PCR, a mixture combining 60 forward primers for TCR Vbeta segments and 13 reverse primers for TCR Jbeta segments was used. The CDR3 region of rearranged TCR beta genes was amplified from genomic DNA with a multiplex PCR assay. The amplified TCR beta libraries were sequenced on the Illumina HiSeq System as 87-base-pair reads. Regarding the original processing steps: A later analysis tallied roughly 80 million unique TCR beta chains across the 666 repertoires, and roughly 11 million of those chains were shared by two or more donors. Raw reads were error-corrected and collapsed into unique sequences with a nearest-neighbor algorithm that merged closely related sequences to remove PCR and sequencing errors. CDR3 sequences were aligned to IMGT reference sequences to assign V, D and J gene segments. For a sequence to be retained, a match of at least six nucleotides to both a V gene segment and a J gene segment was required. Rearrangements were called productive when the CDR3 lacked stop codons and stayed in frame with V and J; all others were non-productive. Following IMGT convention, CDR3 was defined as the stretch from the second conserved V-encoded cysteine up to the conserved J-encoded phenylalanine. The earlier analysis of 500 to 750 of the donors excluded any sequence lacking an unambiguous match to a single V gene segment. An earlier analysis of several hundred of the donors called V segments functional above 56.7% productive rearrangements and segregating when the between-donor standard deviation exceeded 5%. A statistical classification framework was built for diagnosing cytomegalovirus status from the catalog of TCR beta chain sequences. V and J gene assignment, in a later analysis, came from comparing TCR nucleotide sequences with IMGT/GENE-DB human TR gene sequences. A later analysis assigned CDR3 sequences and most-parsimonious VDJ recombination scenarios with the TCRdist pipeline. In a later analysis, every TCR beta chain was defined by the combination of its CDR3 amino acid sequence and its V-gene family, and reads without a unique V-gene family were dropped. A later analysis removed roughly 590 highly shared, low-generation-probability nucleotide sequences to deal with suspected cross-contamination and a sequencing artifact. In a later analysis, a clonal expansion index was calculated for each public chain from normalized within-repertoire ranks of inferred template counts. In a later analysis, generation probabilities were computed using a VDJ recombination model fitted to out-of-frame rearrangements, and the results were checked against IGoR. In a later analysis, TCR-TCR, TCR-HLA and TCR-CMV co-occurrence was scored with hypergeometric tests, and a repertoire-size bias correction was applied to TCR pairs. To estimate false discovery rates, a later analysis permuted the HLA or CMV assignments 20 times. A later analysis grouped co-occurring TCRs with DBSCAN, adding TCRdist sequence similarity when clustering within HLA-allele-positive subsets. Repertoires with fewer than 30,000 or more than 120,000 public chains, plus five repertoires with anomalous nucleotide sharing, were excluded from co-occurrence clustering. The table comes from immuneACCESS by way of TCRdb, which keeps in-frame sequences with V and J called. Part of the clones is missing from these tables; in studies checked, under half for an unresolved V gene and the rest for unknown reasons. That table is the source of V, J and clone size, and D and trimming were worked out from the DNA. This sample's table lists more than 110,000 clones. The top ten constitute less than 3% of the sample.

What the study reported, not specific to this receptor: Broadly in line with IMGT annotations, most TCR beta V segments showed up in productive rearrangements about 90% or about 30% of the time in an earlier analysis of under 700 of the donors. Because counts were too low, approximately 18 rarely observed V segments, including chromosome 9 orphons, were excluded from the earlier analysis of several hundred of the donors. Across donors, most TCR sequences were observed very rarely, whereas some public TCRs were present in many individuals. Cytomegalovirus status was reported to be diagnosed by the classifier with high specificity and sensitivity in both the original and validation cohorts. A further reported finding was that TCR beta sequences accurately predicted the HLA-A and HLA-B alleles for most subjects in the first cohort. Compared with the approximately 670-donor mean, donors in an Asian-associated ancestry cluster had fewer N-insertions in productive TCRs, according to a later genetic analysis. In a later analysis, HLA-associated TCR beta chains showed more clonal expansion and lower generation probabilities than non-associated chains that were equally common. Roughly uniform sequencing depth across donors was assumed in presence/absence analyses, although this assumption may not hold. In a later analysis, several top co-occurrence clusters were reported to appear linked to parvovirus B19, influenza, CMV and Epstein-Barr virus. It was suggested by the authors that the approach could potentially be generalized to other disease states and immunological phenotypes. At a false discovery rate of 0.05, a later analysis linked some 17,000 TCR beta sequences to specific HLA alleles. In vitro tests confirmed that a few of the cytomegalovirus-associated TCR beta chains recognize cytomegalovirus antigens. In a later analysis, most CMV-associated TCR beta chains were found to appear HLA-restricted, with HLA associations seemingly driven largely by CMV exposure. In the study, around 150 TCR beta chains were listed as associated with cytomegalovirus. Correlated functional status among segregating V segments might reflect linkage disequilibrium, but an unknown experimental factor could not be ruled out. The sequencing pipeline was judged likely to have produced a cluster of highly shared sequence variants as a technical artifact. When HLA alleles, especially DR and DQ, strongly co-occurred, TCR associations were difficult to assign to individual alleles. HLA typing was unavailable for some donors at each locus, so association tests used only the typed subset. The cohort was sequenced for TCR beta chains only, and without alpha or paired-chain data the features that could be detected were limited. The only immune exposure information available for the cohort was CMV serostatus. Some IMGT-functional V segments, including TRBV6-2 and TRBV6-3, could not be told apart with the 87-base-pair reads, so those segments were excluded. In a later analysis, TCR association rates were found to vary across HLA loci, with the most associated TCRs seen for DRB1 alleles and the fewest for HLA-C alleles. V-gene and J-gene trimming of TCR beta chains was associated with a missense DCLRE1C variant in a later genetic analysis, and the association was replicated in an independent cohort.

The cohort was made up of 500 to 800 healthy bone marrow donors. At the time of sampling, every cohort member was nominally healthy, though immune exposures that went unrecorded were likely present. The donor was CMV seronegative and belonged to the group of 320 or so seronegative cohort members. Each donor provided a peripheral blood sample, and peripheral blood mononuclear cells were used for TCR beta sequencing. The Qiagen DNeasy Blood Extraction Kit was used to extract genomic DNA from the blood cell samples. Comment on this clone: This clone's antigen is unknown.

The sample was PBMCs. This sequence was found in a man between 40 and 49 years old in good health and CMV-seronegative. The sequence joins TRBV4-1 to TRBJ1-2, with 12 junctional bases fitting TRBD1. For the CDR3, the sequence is CASSQGLGQGAFGYTF. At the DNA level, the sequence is TGCGCCAGCAGCCAGGGCTTGGGACAGGGGGCGTTTGGCTACACCTTC.